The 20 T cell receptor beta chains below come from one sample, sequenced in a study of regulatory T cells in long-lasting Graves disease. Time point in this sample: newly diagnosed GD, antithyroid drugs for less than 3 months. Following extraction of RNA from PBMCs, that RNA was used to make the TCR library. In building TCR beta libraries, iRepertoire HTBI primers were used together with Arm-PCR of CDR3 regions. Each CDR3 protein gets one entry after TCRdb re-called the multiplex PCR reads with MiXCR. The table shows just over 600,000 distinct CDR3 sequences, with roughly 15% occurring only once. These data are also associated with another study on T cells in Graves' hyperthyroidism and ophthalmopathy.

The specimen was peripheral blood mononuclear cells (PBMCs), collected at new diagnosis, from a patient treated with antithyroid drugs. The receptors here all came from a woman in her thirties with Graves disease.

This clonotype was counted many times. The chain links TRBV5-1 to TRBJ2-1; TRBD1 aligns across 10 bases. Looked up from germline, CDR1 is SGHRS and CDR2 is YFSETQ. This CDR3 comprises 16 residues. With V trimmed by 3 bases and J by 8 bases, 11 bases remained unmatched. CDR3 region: CASSSTTGTGVDEQFF. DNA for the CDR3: TGCGCCAGCAGCTCTACGACCGGGACAGGGGTGGATGAGCAGTTCTTC.

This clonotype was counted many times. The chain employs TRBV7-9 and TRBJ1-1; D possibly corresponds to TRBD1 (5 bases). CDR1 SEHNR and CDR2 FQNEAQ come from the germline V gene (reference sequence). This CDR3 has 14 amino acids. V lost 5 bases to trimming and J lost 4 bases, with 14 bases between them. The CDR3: CASSPQGKGTEAFF. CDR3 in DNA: TGTGCCAGCAGCCCTCAGGGTAAGGGCACTGAAGCTTTCTTT.

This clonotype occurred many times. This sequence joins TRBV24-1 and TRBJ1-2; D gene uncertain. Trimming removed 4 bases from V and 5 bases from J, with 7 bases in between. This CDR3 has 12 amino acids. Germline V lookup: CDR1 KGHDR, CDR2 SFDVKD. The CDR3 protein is CATSDPGYGYTF. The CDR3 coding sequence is TGTGCCACCAGTGACCCCGGTTATGGCTACACCTTC.

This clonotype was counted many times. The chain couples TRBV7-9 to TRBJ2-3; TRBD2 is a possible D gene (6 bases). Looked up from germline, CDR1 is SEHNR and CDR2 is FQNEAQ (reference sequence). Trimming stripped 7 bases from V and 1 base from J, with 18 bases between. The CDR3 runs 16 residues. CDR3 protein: CASTTPEGKRTDTQYF. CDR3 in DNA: TGTGCCAGCACAACCCCGGAGGGGAAGCGCACAGATACGCAGTATTTT.

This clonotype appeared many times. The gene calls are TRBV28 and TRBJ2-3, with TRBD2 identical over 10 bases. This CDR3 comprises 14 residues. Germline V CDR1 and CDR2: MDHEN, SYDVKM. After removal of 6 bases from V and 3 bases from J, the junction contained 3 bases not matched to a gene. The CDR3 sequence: CASRPSGRTDTQYF. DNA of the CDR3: TGTGCCAGCAGGCCTAGCGGGAGAACAGATACGCAGTATTTT.

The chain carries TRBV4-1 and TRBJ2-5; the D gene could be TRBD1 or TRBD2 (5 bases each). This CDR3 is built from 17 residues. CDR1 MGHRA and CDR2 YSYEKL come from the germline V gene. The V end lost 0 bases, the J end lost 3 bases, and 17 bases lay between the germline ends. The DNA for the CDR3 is TGCGCCAGCAGCCAAGACCCATTTATTGGGGGAAAAGAGACCCAGTACTTC. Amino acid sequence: CASSQDPFIGGKETQYF.

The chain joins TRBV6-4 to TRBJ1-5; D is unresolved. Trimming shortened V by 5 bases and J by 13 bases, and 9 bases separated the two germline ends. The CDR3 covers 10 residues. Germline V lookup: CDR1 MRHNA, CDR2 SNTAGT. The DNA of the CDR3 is TGTGCCAGCAGTCAAGACGAGCAGCATTTT. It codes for CASSQDEQHF.

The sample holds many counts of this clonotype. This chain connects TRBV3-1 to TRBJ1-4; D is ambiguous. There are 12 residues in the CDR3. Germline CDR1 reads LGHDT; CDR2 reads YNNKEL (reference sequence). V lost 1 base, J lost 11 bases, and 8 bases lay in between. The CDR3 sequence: CASSQVDSKLFF. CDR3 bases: TGTGCCAGCAGCCAAGTGGACTCTAAACTGTTTTTT.

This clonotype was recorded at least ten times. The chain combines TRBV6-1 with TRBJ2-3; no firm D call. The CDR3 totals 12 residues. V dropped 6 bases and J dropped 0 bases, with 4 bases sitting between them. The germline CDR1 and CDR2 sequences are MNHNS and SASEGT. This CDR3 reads CASRASTDTQYF. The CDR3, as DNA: TGTGCCAGCAGGGCTAGCACAGATACGCAGTATTTT.

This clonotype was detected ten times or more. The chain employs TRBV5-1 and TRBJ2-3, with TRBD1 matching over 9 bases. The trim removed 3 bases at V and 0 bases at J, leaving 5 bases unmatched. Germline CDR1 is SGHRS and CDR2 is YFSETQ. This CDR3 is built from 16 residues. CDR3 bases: TGCGCCAGCAGCTCTTGGACAGGGGCTAGCACAGATACGCAGTATTTT. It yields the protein CASSSWTGASTDTQYF.

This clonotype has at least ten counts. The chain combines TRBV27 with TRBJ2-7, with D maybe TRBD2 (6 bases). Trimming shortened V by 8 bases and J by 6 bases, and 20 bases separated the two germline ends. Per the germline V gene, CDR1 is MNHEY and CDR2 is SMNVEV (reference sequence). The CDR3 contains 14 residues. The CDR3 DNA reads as TGTGCCAGCGGACCCCTGGAGGGGACGGGCGAGCAGTACTTC. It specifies CASGPLEGTGEQYF.

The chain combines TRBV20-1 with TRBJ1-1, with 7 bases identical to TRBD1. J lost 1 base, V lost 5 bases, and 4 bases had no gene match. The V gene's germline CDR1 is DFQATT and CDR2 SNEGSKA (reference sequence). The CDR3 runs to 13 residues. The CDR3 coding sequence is TGCAGTGCTTTGGGACAGAAGAACACTGAAGCTTTCTTT. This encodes CSALGQKNTEAFF.

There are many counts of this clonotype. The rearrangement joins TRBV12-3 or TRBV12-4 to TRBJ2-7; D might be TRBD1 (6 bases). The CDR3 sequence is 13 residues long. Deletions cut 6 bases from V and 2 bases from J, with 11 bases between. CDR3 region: CASRRGTAYEQYF. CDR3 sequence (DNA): TGTGCCAGCAGGAGGGGGACCGCCTACGAGCAGTACTTC.

The chain's CDR3 is CASSINRVYEQYF. For the CDR3, the DNA is TGTGCCAGCAGTATAAACAGGGTCTACGAGCAGTACTTC. This chain links TRBV28 with TRBJ2-7, with D possibly TRBD1 on 6 matching bases. V lost 5 bases to trimming and J lost 3 bases, with 11 bases between them. CDR3 length: 13 residues. Germline V gene data show CDR1 as MDHEN and CDR2 as SYDVKM.

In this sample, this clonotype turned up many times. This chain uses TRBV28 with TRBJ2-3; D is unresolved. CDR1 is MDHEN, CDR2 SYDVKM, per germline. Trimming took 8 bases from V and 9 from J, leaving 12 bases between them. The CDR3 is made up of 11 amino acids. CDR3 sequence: CASSDPRTQYF. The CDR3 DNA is TGTGCCAGCTCGGACCCACGGACGCAGTATTTT.

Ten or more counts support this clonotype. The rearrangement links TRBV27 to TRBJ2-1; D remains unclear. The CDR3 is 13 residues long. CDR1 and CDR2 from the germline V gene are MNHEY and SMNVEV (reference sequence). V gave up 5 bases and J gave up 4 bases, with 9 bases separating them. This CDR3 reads CASSPDMYNEQFF. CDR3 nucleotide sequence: TGTGCCAGCAGTCCCGACATGTACAATGAGCAGTTCTTC.

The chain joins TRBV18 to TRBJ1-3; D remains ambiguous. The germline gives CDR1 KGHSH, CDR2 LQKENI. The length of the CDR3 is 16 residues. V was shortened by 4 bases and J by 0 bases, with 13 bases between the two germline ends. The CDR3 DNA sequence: TGTGCCAGCTCACGCATCGGTACTAACTCTGGAAACACCATATATTTT. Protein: CASSRIGTNSGNTIYF.

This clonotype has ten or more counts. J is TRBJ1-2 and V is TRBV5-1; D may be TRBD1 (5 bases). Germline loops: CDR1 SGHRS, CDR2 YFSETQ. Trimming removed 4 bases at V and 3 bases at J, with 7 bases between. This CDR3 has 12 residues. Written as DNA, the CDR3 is TGCGCCAGCAGCCCGACAGACTATGGCTACACCTTC. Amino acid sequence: CASSPTDYGYTF. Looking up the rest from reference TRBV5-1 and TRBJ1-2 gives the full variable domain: KAGVTQTPRYLIKTRGQQVTLSCSPISGHRSVSWYQQTPGQGLQFLFEYFSETQRNKGNFPGRFSGRQFSNSRSEMNVSTLELGDSALYLCASSPTDYGYTFGSGTRLTVV.

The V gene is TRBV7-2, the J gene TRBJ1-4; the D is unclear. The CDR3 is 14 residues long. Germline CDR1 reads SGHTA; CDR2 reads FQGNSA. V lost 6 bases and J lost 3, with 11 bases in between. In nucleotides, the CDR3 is TGTGCCAGCAGGGGAGTTGGGTCTAATGAAAAACTGTTTTTT. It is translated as CASRGVGSNEKLFF.

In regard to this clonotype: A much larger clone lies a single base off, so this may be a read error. The CDR3 loop reads CASMVKRGHMNTEAFF. DNA for the CDR3: TGTGCCAGCATGGTTAAGAGGGGCCATATGAACACTGAAGCTTTCTTT. This rearrangement joins TRBV27 to TRBJ1-1, with a weak D call TRBD1 (5 bases). The CDR3 loop spans 16 amino acids. Deletions cut 7 bases from V and 0 bases from J, with 18 bases between. Germline CDR1 MNHEY, CDR2 SMNVEV (reference sequence).